Listed here are 27 T cell receptor beta chains from one sample, sequenced in a study of blood T cell repertoires in COVID-19. The method was immunoSEQ multiplex PCR; TCRdb's version includes in-frame clones alone and lacks a portion of them. Among more than 200,000 clones, approximately 86% were seen once, and the ten largest hold just under 2%. The sequenced sample consisted of peripheral blood. These receptors were taken from a man aged 25 to 40 with active or convalescent COVID-19.

This clone has only one observation. The J gene is TRBJ2-7, the V gene TRBV5-6, with a possible D match to TRBD1 (6 bases). CDR1 is SGHDT, CDR2 YYEEEE, per germline. Trimming removed 4 bases from V and 2 bases from J, with 10 bases in between. There are 13 residues in the CDR3. CDR3 sequence reads: CASSNGQTYEQYF. The CDR3 nucleotides read TGTGCCAGCAGCAACGGACAGACCTACGAGCAGTACTTC. The whole variable domain, filled in from reference TRBV5-6 and TRBJ2-7, reads DAGVTQSPTHLIKTRGQQVTLRCSPKSGHDTVSWYQQALGQGPQFIFQYYEEEERQRGNFPDRFSGHQFPNYSSELNVNALLLGDSALYLCASSNGQTYEQYFGPGTRLTVT.

The genes are TRBV6-2 or TRBV6-3 and TRBJ2-7; 10 nucleotides line up with TRBD1. The CDR3 consists of 15 residues. J lost 2 bases, V lost 4 bases, and 5 bases had no gene match. The germline gives CDR1 MNHEY, CDR2 SVGEGT. This chain's CDR3 is CASSSRQGAAYEQYF. For the CDR3, the DNA is TGTGCCAGCAGTTCAAGACAGGGGGCCGCCTACGAGCAGTACTTC.

This sequence joins TRBV6-2 or TRBV6-3 and TRBJ1-5, with a weak D call TRBD1 (5 bases). The CDR3 consists of 15 residues. V gave up 2 bases and J gave up 3 bases, with 11 bases separating them. CDR1 is MNHEY, CDR2 SVGEGT, per germline. The DNA of the CDR3 is TGTGCCAGCAGTTACCTCAGGGAAGTCAATCAGCCCCAGCATTTT. Protein product: CASSYLREVNQPQHF.

The J gene is TRBJ1-5, the V gene TRBV5-8; D perhaps matches TRBD1 (5 bases). The germline V gene encodes CDR1 SGHTS and CDR2 YDEGEE. The V and J ends lost 3 bases and 0 bases respectively, with 7 bases between them. CDR3 length equals 14 residues. This chain's CDR3 is CASSWGDSNQPQHF. The DNA of the CDR3 is TGTGCCAGCAGCTGGGGGGATAGCAATCAGCCCCAGCATTTT.

This clone was counted only a few times. This chain joins TRBV21-1 and TRBJ2-3; the table assigns TRBD1, which was not confirmed against the DNA. TRBV21-1 has pseudogene status. The CDR3 has 17 residues. The CDR3 DNA reads TGTGCCAGCAGCATTATCGGGACAGGGGGCGCCCCAGATACGCAGTATTTT. This encodes CASSIIGTGGAPDTQYF.

This chain uses TRBV19 with TRBJ1-5; TRBD1 matches at 9 bases. This CDR3 has 15 amino acids. The germline gives CDR1 LNHDA, CDR2 SQIVND (reference sequence). V dropped 3 bases and J dropped 3; count of bases not matched to a gene: 3. The CDR3 sequence: CASSIYRGPNQPQHF. CDR3 in DNA: TGTGCCAGTAGTATTTACAGGGGGCCCAATCAGCCCCAGCATTTT.

The chain is built from TRBV14 and TRBJ2-1; D is unclear. This CDR3 contains 16 residues. V was cut by 0 bases and J by 1 base, with 10 bases left in between. Germline CDR1 is SGHDN and CDR2 is FVKESK. CDR3 sequence (DNA): TGTGCCAGCAGCCAAGATCAGGCAGATTCCTACAATGAGCAGTTCTTC. The encoded protein is CASSQDQADSYNEQFF.

The chain combines TRBV2 with TRBJ2-3; a possible D gene is TRBD2 (6 bases). This CDR3 region has 15 residues. V was pared by 9 bases and J by 4 bases, with 20 bases between. Germline CDR1 is SNHLY and CDR2 is FYNNEI. CDR3 loop: CARTSSVREADTQYF. The CDR3 nucleotides read TGTGCCAGGACTTCTAGCGTCAGGGAGGCAGATACGCAGTATTTT.

The rearrangement links TRBV18 to TRBJ1-1, with D maybe TRBD1 (6 bases). V was trimmed by 4 bases and J by 0 bases, leaving 9 bases between them. Germline V gene sequence: CDR1 KGHSH, CDR2 LQKENI. There are 14 residues in the CDR3. CDR3 sequence (DNA): TGTGCCAGCTCACTCGGACAGATGAACACTGAAGCTTTCTTT. Translating it yields CASSLGQMNTEAFF. The full variable domain, rest sourced from reference TRBV18 and TRBJ1-1, is NAGVMQNPRHLVRRRGQEARLRCSPMKGHSHVYWYRQLPEEGLKFMVYLQKENIIDESGMPKERFSAEFPKEGPSILRIQQVVRGDSAAYFCASSLGQMNTEAFFGQGTRLTVV.

V usage is TRBV19 and J usage is TRBJ1-1; D is undetermined. Trimming took 8 bases from V and 0 from J, leaving 10 bases between them. Looked up from germline, CDR1 is LNHDA and CDR2 is SQIVND (reference sequence). This CDR3 has 13 residues. CDR3 nucleotides: TGTGCCAGTCATGCGGTTTTGAACACTGAAGCTTTCTTT. This encodes CASHAVLNTEAFF.

The chain has TRBV12-3 or TRBV12-4 and TRBJ1-2; no clear D. This CDR3 has 12 residues. Trimming shortened V by 3 bases and J by 3 bases, and 5 bases separated the two germline ends. CDR3 in amino acids: CASSLSDYGYTF. CDR3 coding DNA: TGTGCCAGCAGTTTGTCGGACTATGGCTACACCTTC.

The chain links TRBV9 to TRBJ2-1, with 8 positions matching TRBD2. CDR3 length: 15 amino acids. The germline V gene has CDR1 SGDLS and CDR2 YYNGEE. J was trimmed by 7 bases and V by 0 bases; bases with no gene match: 6. CDR3 amino acids: CASSVAGGPLNEQFF. The CDR3 nucleotides are TGTGCCAGCAGCGTAGCGGGGGGGCCCTTGAATGAGCAGTTCTTC.

The chain couples TRBV10-3 to TRBJ1-2; 8 nucleotides align to TRBD1. The length of the CDR3 is 16 residues. The trim removed 0 bases at V and 4 bases at J, leaving 7 bases unmatched. Germline CDR1 and CDR2: ENHRY and SYGVKD. In DNA, the CDR3 is TGTGCCATCAGTGAGTCGTCGCAGGGGGCGACCTATGGCTACACCTTC. Amino acids: CAISESSQGATYGYTF.

This sequence joins TRBV13 and TRBJ2-1; D is uncertain. Germline V CDR1 and CDR2: PRHDT, FYEKMQ (reference sequence). The CDR3 length is 13 residues. Trimming took off 3 bases at V and 6 bases at J, with 9 bases between the two ends. In DNA, the CDR3 is TGTGCCAGCAGCTTCTCCGGCGGCAATGAGCAGTTCTTC. Translated: CASSFSGGNEQFF.

The chain is built from TRBV7-9 and TRBJ1-4; D remains unclear. Germline CDR1 reads SEHNR; CDR2 reads FQNEAQ (reference sequence). The CDR3 sequence is 16 residues long. The V end lost 2 bases, the J end lost 0 bases, and 10 bases lay between the germline ends. CDR3 region: CASSLRTAATNEKLFF. The CDR3 nucleotides read TGTGCCAGCAGCTTAAGAACAGCTGCAACTAATGAAAAACTGTTTTTT.

V usage is TRBV2 and J usage is TRBJ1-1, with D possibly matching TRBD1 (6 bases). The CDR3 extends over 15 amino acids. Germline CDR1 SNHLY, CDR2 FYNNEI. V dropped 6 bases and J dropped 0 bases, with 14 bases sitting between them. The DNA of the CDR3 is TGTGCCAGCAGAGATAATACAGGGATGAACACTGAAGCTTTCTTT. Translating gives CASRDNTGMNTEAFF.

The table lists this clone with a few counts. The chain recombines TRBV29-1 with TRBJ2-3, with D perhaps TRBD2 (6 bases). Germline lookup yields CDR1 SQVTM and CDR2 ANQGSEA. The CDR3 consists of 17 residues. Deletions cut 1 base from V and 0 bases from J, with 17 bases between. CDR3 coding DNA: TGCAGCGTTGAAGGTATCCGGGGCGGGGATAGCACAGATACGCAGTATTTT. It specifies CSVEGIRGGDSTDTQYF.

This clone came up once. This chain links TRBV6-2 or TRBV6-3 with TRBJ1-1; D is unresolved. Germline V gives CDR1 MNHEY, CDR2 SVGEGT. The CDR3 is made up of 15 amino acids. V lost 2 bases, J lost 0 bases, and 10 bases lay in between. In nucleotides, the CDR3 is TGTGCCAGCAGTTACGCGCGGGCCCTGAACACTGAAGCTTTCTTT. Translated: CASSYARALNTEAFF.

The rearrangement joins TRBV6-5 to TRBJ1-3; possible D gene TRBD1, 5 bases. This CDR3 spans 14 amino acids. Germline CDR1 is MNHEY and CDR2 is SVGAGI. The V and J ends lost 8 bases and 5 bases respectively, with 16 bases between them. The CDR3 here is CASLFREIRNTIYF. CDR3 nucleotides: TGTGCCAGCCTATTCAGGGAAATTCGAAACACCATATATTTT.

With respect to this clone: This may be a read error, as it is one base from a much larger clone. The V gene is TRBV5-1, the J gene TRBJ2-2, with 8 bases lining up with TRBD1. Trimming cost V 6 bases and J 4 bases; bases outside gene matches: 14. Looked up from germline, CDR1 is SGHRS and CDR2 is YFSETQ. This CDR3 has 17 residues. Here the CDR3 reads CASKATGEFAGTGELFF. The CDR3 DNA reads as TGCGCCAGCAAGGCGACAGGGGAGTTTGCTGGCACCGGGGAGCTGTTTTTT.

J is TRBJ1-2 and V is TRBV2; 8 nucleotides match TRBD1. Germline V lookup: CDR1 SNHLY, CDR2 FYNNEI. The J segment lost 1 base and the V segment lost 6 bases, leaving 7 bases of the junction unmatched. The CDR3 contains 15 residues. The CDR3 DNA sequence: TGTGCCAGCAGGGTGGACAGGGAGTTTAACTATGGCTACACCTTC. It is translated as CASRVDREFNYGYTF.

The chain recombines TRBV6-2 or TRBV6-3 with TRBJ1-4, with unresolved D. The CDR3 loop spans 15 amino acids. Trimming pared 0 bases from V and 12 bases from J, leaving 17 bases between. Germline values: CDR1 MNHEY, CDR2 SVGEGT. CDR3 residues: CASSYSLAPARELFF. In DNA, the CDR3 is TGTGCCAGCAGTTACTCCCTAGCCCCAGCGCGGGAACTGTTTTTT.

The genes are TRBV5-4 and TRBJ1-6, with D possibly TRBD1 on 5 matching bases. Trimming cost V 3 bases and J 5 bases, with 15 bases left between them. The CDR3 consists of 16 residues. Germline V gene sequence: CDR1 SGHNT, CDR2 YYREEE (reference sequence). In DNA form, the CDR3 reads TGTGCCAGCAGCTCCAAACACAGGAGCAATAATTCACCCCTCCACTTT. It is translated as CASSSKHRSNNSPLHF.

This chain joins TRBV9 and TRBJ2-3, with a tentative D call TRBD2 (7 bases). Germline V gene data show CDR1 as SGDLS and CDR2 as YYNGEE. V was trimmed by 0 bases and J by 2 bases, leaving 13 bases between them. This CDR3 is 16 amino acids long. CDR3 coding DNA: TGTGCCAGCAGCGTAGAGGGCGCGGGGGCCACAGATACGCAGTATTTT. This gives the protein CASSVEGAGATDTQYF.

This clone was observed once. The DNA for the CDR3 is TGTGCCAGCAGCCAGGGACTCTTGAACACTGAAGCTTTCTTT. Residues: CASSQGLLNTEAFF. This sequence joins TRBV16 and TRBJ1-1; D possibly corresponds to TRBD1 (5 bases). The V and J ends lost 3 bases and 0 bases respectively, with 8 bases between them. Germline V gives CDR1 KGHSY, CDR2 FQNENV. This CDR3 has 14 residues.

V gene TRBV7-9 combines with J gene TRBJ2-7, with D tentatively TRBD2 (6 bases). CDR3 length: 15 residues. CDR1 is SEHNR, CDR2 FQNEAQ, per germline (reference sequence). Trimming left V 4 bases short and J 0 bases short, with 13 bases between. CDR3 DNA: TGTGCCAGCAGCTCTTGGACTAACCCCTCCTACGAGCAGTACTTC. This translates into CASSSWTNPSYEQYF. Combining the CDR3 with reference TRBV7-9 and TRBJ2-7 gives the whole variable domain DTGVSQNPRHKITKRGQNVTFRCDPISEHNRLYWYRQTLGQGPEFLTYFQNEAQLEKSRLLSDRFSAERPKGSFSTLEIQRTEQGDSAMYLCASSSWTNPSYEQYFGPGTRLTVT.

The chain has TRBV3-1 (or the pseudogene TRBV3-2) and TRBJ1-1; D remains unclear. CDR1 and CDR2 from the germline V gene are LGHDT and YNNKEL (reference sequence). Trimming pared 0 bases from V and 1 base from J, leaving 24 bases between. The CDR3 loop spans 20 amino acids. The CDR3, as DNA: TGTGCCAGCAGCCAAGATCAAAGGGTTGGGCCGGCTGGGAGGAACACTGAAGCTTTCTTT. Residues: CASSQDQRVGPAGRNTEAFF.